Presented here are 27 T cell receptor beta chains from one specimen sequenced in a study of T cells in localized non-small cell lung cancer. Sequenced by immunoSEQ multiplex PCR; TCRdb stores in-frame clones only, minus some. Here the sample spans about 19,000 clones, about 90% being singletons. Material: peripheral blood, obtained before any cancer treatment. The receptors derive from a male donor aged 60 or over with stage I squamous cell lung carcinoma.

The gene calls are TRBV2 and TRBJ2-1, with TRBD2 identical over 7 bases. Germline V gene lookup returns CDR1 SNHLY and CDR2 FYNNEI. This CDR3 contains 15 residues. V lost 6 bases, J lost 6 bases, and 11 bases stayed unmatched. CDR3 sequence reads: CASSEGGPSLNEQFF. In DNA form, the CDR3 reads TGTGCCAGCAGCGAGGGAGGGCCTAGCCTCAATGAGCAGTTCTTC. The variable domain in full, completed from reference TRBV2 and TRBJ2-1, reads EPEVTQTPSHQVTQMGQEVILRCVPISNHLYFYWYRQILGQKVEFLVSFYNNEISEKSEIFDDQFSVERPDGSNFTLKIRSTKLEDSAMYFCASSEGGPSLNEQFFGPGTRLTVL.

This chain uses TRBV7-1 with TRBJ2-7; D is perhaps TRBD1 or TRBD2 (5 bases each). TRBV7-1 is classed as an ORF, of uncertain function. With 4 bases removed from V and 0 bases from J, the gap between germline ends came to 19 bases. The CDR3 sequence is 17 residues long. The CDR3: CASSLGHLKGSSYEQYF. CDR3 bases: TGTGCCAGCAGCTTAGGACATCTCAAGGGGAGCTCCTACGAGCAGTACTTC.

V and J are TRBV5-1 and TRBJ2-7, with D perhaps matching TRBD1 or TRBD2 (5 bases each). The ends were cut back, 3 bases at V and 6 bases at J, with 16 bases in the middle. The CDR3 sequence is 14 residues long. Germline CDR1 reads SGHRS; CDR2 reads YFSETQ. CDR3 loop: CASSSPGTGGEQYF. The CDR3 nucleotides read TGCGCCAGCAGCTCACCAGGGACGGGCGGCGAGCAGTACTTC.

The chain couples TRBV28 to TRBJ2-1; 9 bases match TRBD1. The CDR3 is 16 amino acids. The J segment lost 3 bases and the V segment lost 6 bases, leaving 9 bases of the junction unmatched. Per germline, CDR1 MDHEN and CDR2 SYDVKM. CDR3 loop: CASRQPGQGFYNEQFF. The CDR3 region has the DNA TGTGCCAGCAGGCAACCGGGACAGGGTTTCTACAATGAGCAGTTCTTC.

The chain combines TRBV19 with TRBJ1-1; D gene uncertain. The CDR3 length is 14 residues. Germline V lookup: CDR1 LNHDA, CDR2 SQIVND (reference sequence). Trimming left V 3 bases short and J 3 bases short, with 11 bases between. DNA of the CDR3: TGTGCCAGTAGTATCTACGGTGCGGACACTGAAGCTTTCTTT. Amino acid sequence: CASSIYGADTEAFF.

The J gene is TRBJ2-5, the V gene TRBV5-1, with D possibly TRBD1 on 6 matching bases. V was trimmed by 1 base and J by 3 bases, leaving 13 bases between them. Germline CDR1 SGHRS, CDR2 YFSETQ. CDR3 size: 15 residues. CDR3 nucleotide sequence: TGCGCCAGCAGCTTGTACCTGGGACACGAAGAGACCCAGTACTTC. This translates into CASSLYLGHEETQYF.

The chain combines TRBV18 with TRBJ1-5; D uncertain. This CDR3 is built from 15 residues. V was pared by 1 base and J by 0 bases, with 7 bases between. Germline CDR1 is KGHSH and CDR2 is LQKENI. The CDR3 sequence is CASSPQGASNQPQHF. CDR3 nucleotides: TGTGCCAGCTCACCACAGGGTGCTAGCAATCAGCCCCAGCATTTT.

This sequence joins TRBV27 and TRBJ1-5, with a tentative D call TRBD1 (5 bases). Trimming pared 5 bases from V and 4 bases from J, leaving 15 bases between. Germline values: CDR1 MNHEY, CDR2 SMNVEV (reference sequence). The CDR3 runs 15 residues. CDR3 nucleotide sequence: TGTGCCAGCAGTCCGGCAGGGATGGGGAATCAGCCCCAGCATTTT. Translation: CASSPAGMGNQPQHF.

This clone came up once. The chain couples TRBV2 to TRBJ2-3; D is uncertain. The V end lost 6 bases, the J end lost 6 bases, and 10 bases lay between the germline ends. Germline CDR1 is SNHLY and CDR2 is FYNNEI. The CDR3 contains 12 residues. CDR3 loop: CASSETRDTQYF. The CDR3, as DNA: TGTGCCAGCAGCGAAACTCGGGATACGCAGTATTTT.

This clone was recorded only once. J is TRBJ1-2 and V is TRBV4-3; no clear D. The ends were cut back, 0 bases at V and 4 bases at J, with 9 bases in the middle. CDR1 and CDR2 (germline): LGHNA, YSLEER. CDR3 length: 14 amino acids. The CDR3 reads CASSQEGRGYGYTF. The CDR3 DNA sequence: TGCGCCAGCAGCCAAGAAGGCCGAGGCTATGGCTACACCTTC.

The chain uses TRBV28 and TRBJ2-1; 8 positions match TRBD1. Trimming removed 8 bases from V and 7 bases from J; junction bases left unmatched: 13. Germline lookup yields CDR1 MDHEN and CDR2 SYDVKM. The CDR3 has 15 amino acids. The chain's CDR3 is CASGTGDPVWNEQFF. The CDR3 region has the DNA TGTGCCAGCGGGACAGGCGACCCCGTGTGGAATGAGCAGTTCTTC.

The V call is TRBV19, the J call TRBJ1-2; 10 nucleotides align to TRBD1. The CDR3 runs to 15 residues. CDR1 LNHDA and CDR2 SQIVND come from the germline V gene (reference sequence). J gave up 8 bases and V 6 bases, and 12 bases lay outside the gene matches. The CDR3 sequence: CASRTLDRGREGYTF. The CDR3 region has the DNA TGTGCCAGTAGAACCCTTGACAGGGGGCGAGAAGGCTACACCTTC. Using reference TRBV19 and TRBJ1-2 for the parts outside the CDR3, the full variable domain is DGGITQSPKYLFRKEGQNVTLSCEQNLNHDAMYWYRQDPGQGLRLIYYSQIVNDFQKGDIAEGYSVSREKKESFPLTVTSAQKNPTAFYLCASRTLDRGREGYTFGSGTRLTVV.

V gene TRBV18 combines with J gene TRBJ1-4; D unresolved. The germline gives CDR1 KGHSH, CDR2 LQKENI. The V end was cut by 0 bases, the J end by 4 bases, with 9 bases between. This CDR3 is 15 amino acids long. CDR3 region: CASSPPGGINEKLFF. Written as DNA, the CDR3 is TGTGCCAGCTCACCACCAGGAGGAATTAATGAAAAACTGTTTTTT.

This chain uses TRBV18 with TRBJ2-7; unclear D gene. CDR1 and CDR2 (germline): KGHSH, LQKENI. V was clipped by 4 bases and J by 0 bases, with 10 bases between them. The CDR3 spans 14 residues. CDR3 amino acids: CASSLNPDSYEQYF. The DNA of the CDR3 is TGTGCCAGCTCACTAAACCCGGACTCCTACGAGCAGTACTTC.

The V call is TRBV7-2, the J call TRBJ2-3; D not resolved. V lost 1 base, J lost 0 bases, and 8 bases lay in between. Germline values: CDR1 SGHTA, CDR2 FQGNSA. CDR3 length: 15 residues. The CDR3, as DNA: TGTGCCAGCAGCTTAGGAGTTACGAGCACAGATACGCAGTATTTT. Translated, it gives CASSLGVTSTDTQYF.

The chain is built from TRBV7-9 and TRBJ2-1, with D tentatively TRBD2 (5 bases). CDR1 SEHNR and CDR2 FQNEAQ come from the germline V gene (reference sequence). V was clipped by 6 bases and J by 9 bases, with 9 bases between them. This CDR3 comprises 11 residues. CDR3 DNA: TGTGCCAGCAGAAGAGAGGGTGAGCAGTTCTTC. Translating it yields CASRREGEQFF.

The chain has TRBV19 and TRBJ2-5, with 8 positions matching TRBD1. Germline-derived CDR1 and CDR2 are LNHDA and SQIVND (reference sequence). Trimming cost V 7 bases and J 5 bases; bases outside gene matches: 9. The CDR3 spans 14 residues. The CDR3 spells CASTPRTGMETQYF. CDR3 coding DNA: TGTGCCAGTACCCCTCGGACAGGGATGGAGACCCAGTACTTC.

The chain joins TRBV27 to TRBJ2-7; 9 bases are a match to TRBD1. The CDR3 runs 14 residues. The J segment lost 6 bases and the V segment lost 5 bases, leaving 8 bases of the junction unmatched. Germline V gene data show CDR1 as MNHEY and CDR2 as SMNVEV (reference sequence). Written as DNA, the CDR3 is TGTGCCAGCAGTCCACGGACAGGGGACCTCGAGCAGTACTTC. It yields the protein CASSPRTGDLEQYF.

This chain uses TRBV6-1 with TRBJ2-1; D is ambiguous. Deletions cut 2 bases from V and 8 bases from J, with 19 bases between. CDR1 is MNHNS, CDR2 SASEGT, per germline. The length of the CDR3 is 16 residues. The CDR3 reads CASSEKLPSLSHEQFF. The CDR3 DNA reads TGTGCCAGCAGTGAAAAACTCCCCTCCCTGTCCCATGAGCAGTTCTTC.

This rearrangement joins TRBV7-2 to TRBJ2-7; TRBD2 matches at 7 bases. CDR1 and CDR2 from the germline V gene are SGHTA and FQGNSA. This CDR3 is built from 15 residues. J lost 1 base, V lost 0 bases, and 3 bases had no gene match. The CDR3 DNA follows: TGTGCCAGCAGCTTAGCTCGGGACTATTCCTACGAGCAGTACTTC. Its translation is CASSLARDYSYEQYF.

V and J are TRBV5-1 and TRBJ2-1; D is possibly TRBD1 or TRBD2 (5 bases each). The CDR3 is 15 amino acids. CDR1 SGHRS and CDR2 YFSETQ come from the germline V gene. V was pared by 4 bases and J by 10 bases, with 21 bases between. CDR3 amino acids: CASSRTGTTVDEQFF. The CDR3 DNA sequence: TGCGCCAGCAGCCGTACCGGGACCACCGTCGACGAGCAGTTCTTC.

Concerning this clone: Its ends do not fully match the called genes, so a read error is possible. At the DNA level, this CDR3 is encoded by other sequences in the same sample as well. The chain links TRBV19 to TRBJ1-1; D is perhaps TRBD1 (6 bases). The CDR3 is made up of 13 amino acids. Germline V lookup: CDR1 LNHDA, CDR2 SQIVND (reference sequence). The CDR3 DNA follows: TGTGCCAGTAGCCAACAGGGTCGCGCTGAGGCTTTCTTT. It translates to CASSQQGRAEAFF.

The gene calls are TRBV19 and TRBJ2-2; TRBD1 is a possible D gene (7 bases). With 1 base removed from V and 6 bases from J, the gap between germline ends came to 15 bases. The CDR3 runs 16 residues. Per the germline V gene, CDR1 is LNHDA and CDR2 is SQIVND (reference sequence). The CDR3 reads CASSIAAGGFPGELFF. CDR3 nucleotides: TGTGCCAGTAGTATAGCGGCAGGGGGGTTCCCCGGGGAGCTGTTTTTT.

CDR3 nucleotides: TGTGCCAGTAGTAAGGGTTGGGAGACCCAGTACTTC. The encoded protein is CASSKGWETQYF. The chain carries TRBV19 and TRBJ2-5, with no clear D. The CDR3 is 12 residues long. V lost 4 bases and J 5 bases, leaving 8 bases between the germline ends. The V gene's germline CDR1 is LNHDA and CDR2 SQIVND (reference sequence).

The genes are TRBV29-1 and TRBJ2-3, with 8 nucleotides matching TRBD1. CDR1 and CDR2 (germline): SQVTM, ANQGSEA. Trimming at V came to 7 bases and at J to 4 bases, leaving 13 bases not matched to a gene. CDR3 length: 15 residues. The CDR3 spells CSAAPGGPGADTQYF. The CDR3 region has the DNA TGCAGCGCCGCACCAGGGGGCCCTGGGGCAGATACGCAGTATTTT.

The V and J genes are TRBV18 and TRBJ2-3, with 14 positions matching TRBD2. The germline V gene encodes CDR1 KGHSH and CDR2 LQKENI. The CDR3 length is 16 residues. J was trimmed by 5 bases and V by 6 bases; bases with no gene match: 7. In nucleotides, the CDR3 is TGTGCCAGCTCCCCGGGACTAGCGGGAGCGAAAGATACGCAGTATTTT. Translating it yields CASSPGLAGAKDTQYF.

The genes are TRBV7-8 and TRBJ2-2; the D gene could be TRBD1 or TRBD2 (6 bases each). Germline V lookup: CDR1 SGHVS, CDR2 FQNEAQ. Trimming pared 8 bases from V and 6 bases from J, leaving 16 bases between. There are 14 residues in the CDR3. The DNA for the CDR3 is TGTGCCAGCCAGGGGAGGAGGGGATCCGGGGAGCTGTTTTTT. It encodes CASQGRRGSGELFF.